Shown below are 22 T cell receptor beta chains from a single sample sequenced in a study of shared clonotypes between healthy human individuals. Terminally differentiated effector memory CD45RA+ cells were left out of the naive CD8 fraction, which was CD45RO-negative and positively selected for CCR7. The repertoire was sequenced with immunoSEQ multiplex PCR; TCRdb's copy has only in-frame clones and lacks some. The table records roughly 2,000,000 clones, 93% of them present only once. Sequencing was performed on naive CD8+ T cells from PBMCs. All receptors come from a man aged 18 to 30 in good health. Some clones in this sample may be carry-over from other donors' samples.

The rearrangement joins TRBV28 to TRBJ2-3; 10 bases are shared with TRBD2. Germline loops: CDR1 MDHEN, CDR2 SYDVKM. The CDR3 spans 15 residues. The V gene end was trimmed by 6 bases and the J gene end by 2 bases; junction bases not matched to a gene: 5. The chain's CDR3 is CASRVLAGVTDTQYF. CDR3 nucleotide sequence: TGTGCCAGCAGGGTGCTAGCGGGAGTCACAGATACGCAGTATTTT.

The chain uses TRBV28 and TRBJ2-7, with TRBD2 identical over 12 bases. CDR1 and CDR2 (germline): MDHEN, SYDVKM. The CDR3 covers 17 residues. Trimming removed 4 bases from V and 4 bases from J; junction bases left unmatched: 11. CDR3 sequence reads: CASSSPKTSGSVYEQYF. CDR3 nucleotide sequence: TGTGCCAGCAGTTCGCCTAAGACTAGCGGGAGTGTATACGAGCAGTACTTC.

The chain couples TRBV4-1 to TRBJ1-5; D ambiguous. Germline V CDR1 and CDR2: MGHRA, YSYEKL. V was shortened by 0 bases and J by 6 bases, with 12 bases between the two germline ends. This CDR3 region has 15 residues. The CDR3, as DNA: TGCGCCAGCAGCCAAGATAGAAAGGGATCTCAGCCCCAGCATTTT. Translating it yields CASSQDRKGSQPQHF.

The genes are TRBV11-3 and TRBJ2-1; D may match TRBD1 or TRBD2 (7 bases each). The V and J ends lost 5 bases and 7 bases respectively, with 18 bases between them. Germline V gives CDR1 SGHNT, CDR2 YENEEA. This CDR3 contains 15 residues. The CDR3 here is CASSAHRGAGNEQFF. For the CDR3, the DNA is TGTGCCAGCAGCGCACACAGGGGAGCGGGAAATGAGCAGTTCTTC.

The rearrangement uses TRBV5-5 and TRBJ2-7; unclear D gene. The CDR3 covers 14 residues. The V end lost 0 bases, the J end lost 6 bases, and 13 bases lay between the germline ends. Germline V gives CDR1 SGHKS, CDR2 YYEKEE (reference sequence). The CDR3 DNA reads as TGTGCCAGCAGCTTGGACCCAAGACCCCTCGAGCAGTACTTC. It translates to CASSLDPRPLEQYF.

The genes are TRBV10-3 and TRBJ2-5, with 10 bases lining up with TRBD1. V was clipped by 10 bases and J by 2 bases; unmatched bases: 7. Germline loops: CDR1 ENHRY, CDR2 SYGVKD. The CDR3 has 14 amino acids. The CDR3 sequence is CATQGQGPQETQYF. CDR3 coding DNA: TGTGCCACACAGGGACAGGGGCCTCAAGAGACCCAGTACTTC.

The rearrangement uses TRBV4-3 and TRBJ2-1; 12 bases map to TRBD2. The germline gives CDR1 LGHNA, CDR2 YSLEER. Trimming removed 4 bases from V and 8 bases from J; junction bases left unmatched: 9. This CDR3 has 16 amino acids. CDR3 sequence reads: CASSPETSGSWHEQFF. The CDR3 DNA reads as TGCGCCAGCAGCCCCGAGACTAGCGGGAGTTGGCATGAGCAGTTCTTC.

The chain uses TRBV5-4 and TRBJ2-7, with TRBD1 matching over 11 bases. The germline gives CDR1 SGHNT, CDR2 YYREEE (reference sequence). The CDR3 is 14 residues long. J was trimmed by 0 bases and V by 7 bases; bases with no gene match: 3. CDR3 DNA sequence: TGTGCCAGCCTCGGGACAGGGGGCTCCTACGAGCAGTACTTC. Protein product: CASLGTGGSYEQYF.

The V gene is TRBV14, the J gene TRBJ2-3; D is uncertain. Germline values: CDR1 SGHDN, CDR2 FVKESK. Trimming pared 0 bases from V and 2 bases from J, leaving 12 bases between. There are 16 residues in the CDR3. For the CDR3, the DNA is TGTGCCAGCAGCCAAGATCGAATAGCATACACAGATACGCAGTATTTT. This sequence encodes CASSQDRIAYTDTQYF.

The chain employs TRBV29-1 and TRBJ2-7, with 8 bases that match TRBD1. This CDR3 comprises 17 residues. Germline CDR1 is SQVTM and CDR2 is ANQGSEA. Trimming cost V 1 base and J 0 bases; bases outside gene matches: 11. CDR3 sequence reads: CSVEVRRGQVPSYEQYF. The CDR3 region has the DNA TGCAGCGTTGAAGTTAGGAGGGGACAGGTCCCCTCCTACGAGCAGTACTTC.

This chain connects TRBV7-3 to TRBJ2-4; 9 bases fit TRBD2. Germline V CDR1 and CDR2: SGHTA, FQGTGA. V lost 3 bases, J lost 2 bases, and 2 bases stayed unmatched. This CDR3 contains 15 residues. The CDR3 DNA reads TGTGCCAGCAGCTTGCTAGCGGGATCCAAAAACATTCAGTACTTC. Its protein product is CASSLLAGSKNIQYF.

The CDR3 coding sequence is TGTGCCAGCAGTTTAGGGTGGGAGGAGGCCTACGAGCAGTACTTC. As protein: CASSLGWEEAYEQYF. The chain is built from TRBV27 and TRBJ2-7; D is perhaps TRBD2 (6 bases). V lost 2 bases, J lost 2 bases, and 13 bases lay in between. The CDR3 has 15 amino acids. Germline CDR1 reads MNHEY; CDR2 reads SMNVEV (reference sequence).

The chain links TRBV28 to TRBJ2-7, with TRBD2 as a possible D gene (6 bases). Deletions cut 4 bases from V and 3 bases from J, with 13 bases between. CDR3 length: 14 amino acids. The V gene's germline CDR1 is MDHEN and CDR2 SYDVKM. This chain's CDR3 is CASSSGLTIYEQYF. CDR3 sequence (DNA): TGTGCCAGCAGTTCTGGACTAACTATCTACGAGCAGTACTTC.

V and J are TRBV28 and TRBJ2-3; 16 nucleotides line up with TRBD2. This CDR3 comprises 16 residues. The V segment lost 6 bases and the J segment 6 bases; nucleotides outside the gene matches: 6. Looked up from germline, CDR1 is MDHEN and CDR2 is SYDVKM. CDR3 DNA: TGTGCCAGCAGCACTGGGACTAGCGGGGGGGCCGATACGCAGTATTTT. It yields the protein CASSTGTSGGADTQYF. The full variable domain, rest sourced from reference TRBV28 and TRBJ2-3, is DVKVTQSSRYLVKRTGEKVFLECVQDMDHENMFWYRQDPGLGLRLIYFSYDVKMKEKGDIPEGYSVSREKKERFSLILESASTNQTSMYLCASSTGTSGGADTQYFGPGTRLTVL.

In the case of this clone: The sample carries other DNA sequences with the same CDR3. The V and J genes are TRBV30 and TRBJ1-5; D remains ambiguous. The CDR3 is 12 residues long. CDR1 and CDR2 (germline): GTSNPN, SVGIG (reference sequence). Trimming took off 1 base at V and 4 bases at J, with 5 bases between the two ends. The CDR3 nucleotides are TGTGCCTGGAGTGACGGGAATCAGCCCCAGCATTTT. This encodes CAWSDGNQPQHF.

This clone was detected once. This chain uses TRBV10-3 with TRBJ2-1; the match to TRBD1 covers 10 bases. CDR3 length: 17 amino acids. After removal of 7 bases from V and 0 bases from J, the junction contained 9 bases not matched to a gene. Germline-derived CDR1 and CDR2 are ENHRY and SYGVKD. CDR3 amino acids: CAITSTGGPISYNEQFF. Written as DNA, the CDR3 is TGTGCCATCACCTCGACAGGGGGCCCTATCTCCTACAATGAGCAGTTCTTC.

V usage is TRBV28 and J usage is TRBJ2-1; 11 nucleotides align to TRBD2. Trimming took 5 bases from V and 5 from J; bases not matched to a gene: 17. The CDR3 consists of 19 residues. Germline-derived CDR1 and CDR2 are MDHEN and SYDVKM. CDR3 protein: CASSLSGTSGYPRDNEQFF. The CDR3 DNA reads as TGTGCCAGCAGTCTGTCCGGGACTAGCGGCTATCCAAGGGACAATGAGCAGTTCTTC.

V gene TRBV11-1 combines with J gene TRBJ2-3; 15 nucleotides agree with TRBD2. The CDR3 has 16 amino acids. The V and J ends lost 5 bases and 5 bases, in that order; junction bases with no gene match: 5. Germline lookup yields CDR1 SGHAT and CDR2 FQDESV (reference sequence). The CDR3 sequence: CASSPGLAGGGDTQYF. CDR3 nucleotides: TGTGCCAGCAGCCCCGGACTAGCGGGAGGGGGAGATACGCAGTATTTT.

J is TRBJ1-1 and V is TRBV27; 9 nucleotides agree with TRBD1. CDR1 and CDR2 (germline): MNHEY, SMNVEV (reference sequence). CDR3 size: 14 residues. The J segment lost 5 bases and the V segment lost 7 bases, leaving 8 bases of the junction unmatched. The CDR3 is CASTITGGGTEAFF. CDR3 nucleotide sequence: TGTGCCAGCACCATTACAGGGGGCGGAACTGAAGCTTTCTTT.

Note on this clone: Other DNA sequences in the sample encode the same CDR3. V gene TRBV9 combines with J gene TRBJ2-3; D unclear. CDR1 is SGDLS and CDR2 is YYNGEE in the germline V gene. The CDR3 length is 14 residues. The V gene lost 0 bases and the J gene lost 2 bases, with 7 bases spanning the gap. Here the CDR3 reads CASSVEGTTDTQYF. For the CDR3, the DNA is TGTGCCAGCAGCGTAGAAGGTACCACAGATACGCAGTATTTT.

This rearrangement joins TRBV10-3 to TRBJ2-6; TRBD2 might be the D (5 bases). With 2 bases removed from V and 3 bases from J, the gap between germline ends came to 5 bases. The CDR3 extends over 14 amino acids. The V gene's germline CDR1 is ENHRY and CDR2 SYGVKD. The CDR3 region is CAISEAGGANVLTF. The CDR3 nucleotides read TGTGCCATCAGTGAGGCGGGTGGGGCCAACGTCCTGACTTTC.

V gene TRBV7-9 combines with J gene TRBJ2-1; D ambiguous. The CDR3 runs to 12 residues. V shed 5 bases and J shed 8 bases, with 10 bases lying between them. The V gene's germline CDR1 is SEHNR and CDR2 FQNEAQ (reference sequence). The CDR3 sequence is CASSDKVDEQFF. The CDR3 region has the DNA TGTGCCAGCAGCGATAAGGTCGATGAGCAGTTCTTC.